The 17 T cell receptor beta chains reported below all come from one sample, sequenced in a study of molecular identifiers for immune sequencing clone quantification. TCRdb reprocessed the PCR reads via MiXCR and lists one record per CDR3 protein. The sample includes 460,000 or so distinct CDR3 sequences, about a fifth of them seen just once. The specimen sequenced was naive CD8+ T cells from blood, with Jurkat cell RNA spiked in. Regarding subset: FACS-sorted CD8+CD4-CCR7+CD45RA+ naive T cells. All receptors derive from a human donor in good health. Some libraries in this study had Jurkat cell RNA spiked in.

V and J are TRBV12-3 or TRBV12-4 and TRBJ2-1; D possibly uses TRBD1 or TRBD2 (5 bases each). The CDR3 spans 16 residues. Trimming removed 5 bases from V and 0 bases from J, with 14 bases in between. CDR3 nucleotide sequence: TGTGCCAGCAGTCCCCGTGAGGGGACCTCCTACAATGAGCAGTTCTTC. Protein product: CASSPREGTSYNEQFF.

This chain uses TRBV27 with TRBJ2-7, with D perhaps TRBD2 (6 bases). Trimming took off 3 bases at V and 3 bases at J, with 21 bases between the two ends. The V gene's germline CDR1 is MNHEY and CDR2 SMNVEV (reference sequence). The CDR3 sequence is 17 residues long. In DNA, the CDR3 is TGTGCCAGCAGTTTGTACGGGAGAAGTTTGGAGGGCTACGAGCAGTACTTC. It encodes CASSLYGRSLEGYEQYF.

For the CDR3, the DNA is TGTGCCAGCAGTGAGGAGGGGGACGCAACTAATGAAAAACTGTTTTTT. It yields the protein CASSEEGDATNEKLFF. The chain recombines TRBV2 with TRBJ1-4; a possible D gene is TRBD1 (6 bases). Germline CDR1 SNHLY, CDR2 FYNNEI. The length of the CDR3 is 16 residues. Trimming left V 3 bases short and J 0 bases short, with 11 bases between.

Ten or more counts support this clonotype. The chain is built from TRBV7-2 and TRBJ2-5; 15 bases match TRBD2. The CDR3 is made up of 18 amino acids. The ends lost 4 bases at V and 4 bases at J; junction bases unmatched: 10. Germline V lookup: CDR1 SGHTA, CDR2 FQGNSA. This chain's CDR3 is CASSYGLAGGPSTETQYF. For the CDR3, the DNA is TGTGCCAGCAGCTACGGACTAGCGGGAGGGCCGTCGACAGAGACCCAGTACTTC.

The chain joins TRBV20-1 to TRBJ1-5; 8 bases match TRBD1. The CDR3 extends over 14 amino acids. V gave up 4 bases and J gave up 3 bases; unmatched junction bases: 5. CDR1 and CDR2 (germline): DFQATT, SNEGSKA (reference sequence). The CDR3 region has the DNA TGCAGTGCTACCGGGACAGGCTTCAATCAGCCCCAGCATTTT. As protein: CSATGTGFNQPQHF.

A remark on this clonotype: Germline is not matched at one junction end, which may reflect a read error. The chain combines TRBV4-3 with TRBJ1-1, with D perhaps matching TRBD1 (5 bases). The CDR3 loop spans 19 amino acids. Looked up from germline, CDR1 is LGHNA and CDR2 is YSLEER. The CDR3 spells CASRQEELGQGYRPTEAFF. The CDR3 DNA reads TGCGCCAGCCGCCAAGAGGAACTGGGGCAGGGTTACCGGCCCACTGAAGCTTTCTTT.

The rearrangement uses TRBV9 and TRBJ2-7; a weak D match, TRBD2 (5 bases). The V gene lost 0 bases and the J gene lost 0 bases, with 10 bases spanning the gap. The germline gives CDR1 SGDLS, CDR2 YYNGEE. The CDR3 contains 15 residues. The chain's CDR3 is CASSVAADDSYEQYF. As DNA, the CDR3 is TGTGCCAGCAGCGTAGCAGCGGACGACTCCTACGAGCAGTACTTC.

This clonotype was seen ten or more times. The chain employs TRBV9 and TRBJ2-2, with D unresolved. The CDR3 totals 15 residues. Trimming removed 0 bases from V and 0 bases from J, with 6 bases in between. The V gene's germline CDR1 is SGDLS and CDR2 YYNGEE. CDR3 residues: CASSVAGSNTGELFF. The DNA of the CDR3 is TGTGCCAGCAGCGTAGCTGGCTCGAACACCGGGGAGCTGTTTTTT.

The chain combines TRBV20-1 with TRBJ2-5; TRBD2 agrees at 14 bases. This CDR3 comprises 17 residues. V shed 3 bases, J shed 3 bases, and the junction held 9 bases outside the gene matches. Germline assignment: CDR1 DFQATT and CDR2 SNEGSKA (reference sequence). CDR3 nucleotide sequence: TGCAGTGCTAGTTCGGGACTAGCGGGGGACCTCGAAGAGACCCAGTACTTC. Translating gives CSASSGLAGDLEETQYF.

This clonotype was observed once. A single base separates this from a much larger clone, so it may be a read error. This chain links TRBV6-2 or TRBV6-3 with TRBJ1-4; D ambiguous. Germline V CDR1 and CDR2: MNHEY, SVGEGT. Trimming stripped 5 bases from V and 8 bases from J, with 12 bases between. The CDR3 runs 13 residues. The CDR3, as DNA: TGTGCCAGCAGTCTACGGCCCCGGGAAAAACTGTTTTTT. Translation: CASSLRPREKLFF.

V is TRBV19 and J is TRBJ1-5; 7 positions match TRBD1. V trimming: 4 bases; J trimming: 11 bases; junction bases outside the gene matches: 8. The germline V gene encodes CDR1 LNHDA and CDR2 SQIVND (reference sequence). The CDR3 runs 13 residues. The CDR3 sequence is CASSSEGAEAQHF. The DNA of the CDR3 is TGTGCCAGTAGTAGTGAGGGGGCTGAGGCCCAGCATTTT.

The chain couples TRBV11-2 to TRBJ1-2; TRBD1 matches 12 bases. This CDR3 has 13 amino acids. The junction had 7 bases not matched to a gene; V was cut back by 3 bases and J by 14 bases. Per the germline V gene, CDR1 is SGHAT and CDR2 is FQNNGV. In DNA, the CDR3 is TGTGCCAGCAGCTTGGGACAGGGGGCGTTGGAGACCTTC. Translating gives CASSLGQGALETF.

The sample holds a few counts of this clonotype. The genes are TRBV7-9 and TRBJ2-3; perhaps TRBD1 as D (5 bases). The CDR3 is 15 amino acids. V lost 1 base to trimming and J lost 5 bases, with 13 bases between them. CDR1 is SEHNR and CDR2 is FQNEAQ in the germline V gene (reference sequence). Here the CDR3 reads CASSLDQRGLDTQYF. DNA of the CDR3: TGTGCCAGCAGCTTAGACCAAAGGGGCTTAGATACGCAGTATTTT.

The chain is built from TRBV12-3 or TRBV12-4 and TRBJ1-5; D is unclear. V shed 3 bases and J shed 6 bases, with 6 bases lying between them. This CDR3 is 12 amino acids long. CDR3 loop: CASSLISQPQHF. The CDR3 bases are TGTGCCAGCAGTTTGATTAGTCAGCCCCAGCATTTT.

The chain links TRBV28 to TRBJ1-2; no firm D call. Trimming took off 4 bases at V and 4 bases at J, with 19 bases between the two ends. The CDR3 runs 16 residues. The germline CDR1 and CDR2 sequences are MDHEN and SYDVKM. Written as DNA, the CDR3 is TGTGCCAGCAGTTCACTTAGAGGTCGGCGGATCTATGGCTACACCTTC. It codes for CASSSLRGRRIYGYTF.

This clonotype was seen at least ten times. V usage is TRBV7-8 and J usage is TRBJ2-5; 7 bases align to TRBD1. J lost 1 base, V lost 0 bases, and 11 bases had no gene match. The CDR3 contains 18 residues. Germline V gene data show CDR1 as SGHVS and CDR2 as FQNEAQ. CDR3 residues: CASSLAPGRDSIQETQYF. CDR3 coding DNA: TGTGCCAGCAGCTTAGCCCCAGGCCGGGACAGTATCCAAGAGACCCAGTACTTC.

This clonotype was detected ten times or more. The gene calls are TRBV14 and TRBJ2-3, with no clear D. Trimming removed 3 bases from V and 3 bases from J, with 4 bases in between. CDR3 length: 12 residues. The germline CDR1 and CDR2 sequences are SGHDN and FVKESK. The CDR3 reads CASSQFTDTQYF. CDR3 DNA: TGTGCCAGCAGCCAGTTTACAGATACGCAGTATTTT.